The sequence of this TCR beta chain was determined in a study of shared clonotypes between healthy human individuals. Profiled with immunoSEQ multiplex PCR; TCRdb holds only in-frame clones, not every one. Of approximately 2.5 million clones listed, more than 80% are singletons. A note on this clone: The same CDR3 also results from other DNA sequences found in this sample.

This clonotype was sampled from a young man in good health. Sequencing was performed on naive CD4+ T cells sorted from blood. Subset described: CD45RA+ positively selected.

CDR3 residues: CASSLDSTNQPQHF. CDR3 bases: TGCGCCAGCAGCTTGGACAGCACGAATCAGCCCCAGCATTTT. The V and J genes are TRBV5-1 and TRBJ1-5, with no clear D. Trimming left V 0 bases short and J 4 bases short, with 8 bases between. The germline CDR1 and CDR2 sequences are SGHRS and YFSETQ. The CDR3 covers 14 residues.